Following are 21 T cell receptor beta chains from one sample sequenced in a study of shared clonotypes between healthy human individuals. Assay used: immunoSEQ multiplex PCR; TCRdb lists only in-frame clones, some missing. The sample has more than 2,000,000 clones; around 90% are singletons. Sequenced sample: naive CD4+ T cells sorted from blood. This sample's subset: CD45RA+ positively selected. These receptors all come from a man between 18 and 29 years old in good health.

J is TRBJ2-2 and V is TRBV30; TRBD1 might be the D (6 bases). Germline lookup yields CDR1 GTSNPN and CDR2 SVGIG (reference sequence). The CDR3 has 14 amino acids. V shed 0 bases and J shed 5 bases, with 10 bases lying between them. The CDR3 sequence is CAWSVNGQTGELFF. The DNA for the CDR3 is TGTGCCTGGAGTGTGAACGGACAGACCGGGGAGCTGTTTTTT.

The chain links TRBV4-1 to TRBJ1-2; no definite D call. Germline V gene data show CDR1 as MGHRA and CDR2 as YSYEKL. Trimming removed 1 base at V and 4 bases at J, with 10 bases between. This CDR3 has 14 amino acids. The CDR3 loop reads CASSQAAAPYGYTF. CDR3 sequence (DNA): TGCGCCAGCAGCCAAGCCGCAGCTCCCTATGGCTACACCTTC.

This sequence joins TRBV9 and TRBJ1-1, with D tentatively TRBD1 (5 bases). Germline V gene data show CDR1 as SGDLS and CDR2 as YYNGEE. The CDR3 loop spans 15 amino acids. V lost 4 bases and J 2 bases, leaving 15 bases between the germline ends. The CDR3 loop is CASSPIRDLNTEAFF. For the CDR3, the DNA is TGTGCCAGCAGCCCAATTAGGGACCTTAACACTGAAGCTTTCTTT.

The chain carries TRBV6-1 and TRBJ1-5, with 7 bases identical to TRBD1. CDR3 size: 15 residues. Looked up from germline, CDR1 is MNHNS and CDR2 is SASEGT. The ends lost 5 bases at V and 1 base at J; junction bases unmatched: 5. CDR3 DNA sequence: TGTGCCAGCAGTCTTGACAGGGAAAGCAATCAGCCCCAGCATTTT. Protein product: CASSLDRESNQPQHF.

The sample holds one count of this clone. The chain employs TRBV18 and TRBJ2-7, with 9 bases lining up with TRBD2. V was pared by 5 bases and J by 5 bases, with 4 bases of the junction left unmatched. Germline loops: CDR1 KGHSH, CDR2 LQKENI. The CDR3 runs 13 residues. Here the CDR3 DNA reads TGTGCCAGCTCAGGCCTAGCGGGACACGAGCAGTACTTC. This gives the protein CASSGLAGHEQYF. The whole variable domain, remainder taken from reference TRBV18 and TRBJ2-7, is NAGVMQNPRHLVRRRGQEARLRCSPMKGHSHVYWYRQLPEEGLKFMVYLQKENIIDESGMPKERFSAEFPKEGPSILRIQQVVRGDSAAYFCASSGLAGHEQYFGPGTRLTVT.

The V call is TRBV11-3, the J call TRBJ2-7; TRBD2 matches at 9 bases. V lost 3 bases and J lost 0; bases outside the gene matches: 6. Germline values: CDR1 SGHNT, CDR2 YENEEA. The CDR3 consists of 16 residues. CDR3 amino acids: CASSLGSGSLSYEQYF. CDR3 coding DNA: TGTGCCAGCAGCTTGGGTAGCGGGAGTCTCTCCTACGAGCAGTACTTC. Looking up the rest from reference TRBV11-3 and TRBJ2-7 gives the full variable domain: EAGVVQSPRYKIIEKKQPVAFWCNPISGHNTLYWYLQNLGQGPELLIRYENEEAVDDSQLPKDRFSAERLKGVDSTLKIQPAELGDSAVYLCASSLGSGSLSYEQYFGPGTRLTVT.

This chain joins TRBV27 and TRBJ2-1; perhaps D is TRBD1 or TRBD2 (5 bases each). The V end lost 1 base, the J end lost 15 bases, and 19 bases lay between the germline ends. The CDR3 contains 14 residues. CDR1 and CDR2 (germline): MNHEY, SMNVEV (reference sequence). The CDR3 nucleotides read TGTGCCAGCAGTTTATTTCAAGGCCAGGGAGTCTGGTTCTTC. It specifies CASSLFQGQGVWFF.

This clone was counted a single time. The chain is built from TRBV15 and TRBJ2-5, with D uncertain. The DNA end is more similar to TRBJ2-7, so the J call may be wrong. This CDR3 comprises 12 residues. Looked up from germline, CDR1 is LNHNV and CDR2 is YYDKDF (reference sequence). The CDR3 DNA is TGTGCCACCAGCAGAGGGTTCTACGAGCAGTACTTC. The encoded protein is CATSRGFYEQYF.

This clone was seen only once. The rearrangement joins TRBV5-6 to TRBJ2-1, with D perhaps matching TRBD2 (5 bases). Germline-derived CDR1 and CDR2 are SGHDT and YYEEEE. The CDR3 has 13 residues. The V gene lost 1 base and the J gene lost 7 bases, with 9 bases spanning the gap. The CDR3, as DNA: TGTGCCAGCAGCTTGTATGGGAGTAATGAGCAGTTCTTC. Its translation is CASSLYGSNEQFF.

In its sample, this clone was seen once. V is TRBV30 and J is TRBJ2-2; 8 bases line up with TRBD2. This CDR3 spans 15 amino acids. J gave up 4 bases and V 1 base, and 5 bases lay outside the gene matches. Looked up from germline, CDR1 is GTSNPN and CDR2 is SVGIG (reference sequence). The CDR3 protein is CAWSGERGPTGELFF. In DNA form, the CDR3 reads TGTGCCTGGAGTGGTGAGCGGGGGCCCACCGGGGAGCTGTTTTTT.

This rearrangement joins TRBV5-1 to TRBJ2-7, with 8 positions matching TRBD2. CDR1 is SGHRS, CDR2 YFSETQ, per germline. V gave up 0 bases and J gave up 1 base; unmatched junction bases: 9. The CDR3 has 17 amino acids. The CDR3 DNA reads TGCGCCAGCAGCTTGGGCCTTAGCGGGGCATCTTCCTACGAGCAGTACTTC. The encoded protein is CASSLGLSGASSYEQYF.

In DNA, the CDR3 is TGTGCCAGCGGAGGACAGGGGGCGCCTTCAGATACGCAGTATTTT. The encoded protein is CASGGQGAPSDTQYF. V usage is TRBV6-1 and J usage is TRBJ2-3; 11 nucleotides line up with TRBD1. This CDR3 is 15 amino acids long. Trimming removed 8 bases from V and 4 bases from J; junction bases left unmatched: 8. The germline V gene has CDR1 MNHNS and CDR2 SASEGT.

V gene TRBV4-1 combines with J gene TRBJ1-5, with D maybe TRBD1 (5 bases). There are 17 residues in the CDR3. With 0 bases removed from V and 6 bases from J, the gap between germline ends came to 18 bases. Germline CDR1 is MGHRA and CDR2 is YSYEKL. The CDR3, as DNA: TGCGCCAGCAGCCAAGATGTAAAACAAGGGGTCCCTCAGCCCCAGCATTTT. Translated, it gives CASSQDVKQGVPQPQHF.

The genes are TRBV7-9 and TRBJ1-5, with D possibly TRBD1 on 5 matching bases. The germline CDR1 and CDR2 sequences are SEHNR and FQNEAQ (reference sequence). V was clipped by 3 bases and J by 7 bases, with 13 bases between them. This CDR3 is built from 14 residues. The CDR3 DNA is TGTGCCAGCAGCTTCGGTGGGGGACGCCAGCCCCAGCATTTT. Protein product: CASSFGGGRQPQHF.

Note on this clone: The same CDR3 is also encoded by other DNA sequences in this sample. This chain joins TRBV5-1 and TRBJ1-6, with 9 positions matching TRBD1. Germline V gene lookup returns CDR1 SGHRS and CDR2 YFSETQ. The CDR3 runs to 15 residues. With 0 bases clipped from V and 10 bases from J, the junction kept 5 bases outside the gene matches. CDR3 DNA: TGCGCCAGCAGCTTGGCCGGGACAGGGAGATCACCCCTCCACTTT. It yields the protein CASSLAGTGRSPLHF.

This chain connects TRBV19 to TRBJ2-1, with D maybe TRBD1 (5 bases). Deletions cut 3 bases from V and 3 bases from J, with 12 bases between. The CDR3 is 15 amino acids. Germline-derived CDR1 and CDR2 are LNHDA and SQIVND (reference sequence). The DNA of the CDR3 is TGTGCCAGTAGTATCGGATCAGGGTTCTACAATGAGCAGTTCTTC. It yields the protein CASSIGSGFYNEQFF.

This rearrangement joins TRBV30 to TRBJ1-6; possible D gene TRBD1, 5 bases. The CDR3 has 14 residues. The germline V and J ends were trimmed by 2 bases and 9 bases, with 14 bases remaining between them. Germline CDR1 reads GTSNPN; CDR2 reads SVGIG (reference sequence). In DNA, the CDR3 is TGTGCCTGGAGTCAAGGGCAGGGTAGTTCACCCCTCCACTTT. It is translated as CAWSQGQGSSPLHF.

The CDR3 here is CASSAGTGVLDTEAFF. The CDR3 DNA reads as TGTGCCAGCAGCGCCGGGACAGGGGTTTTGGACACTGAAGCTTTCTTT. This chain links TRBV7-9 with TRBJ1-1; TRBD1 aligns across 10 bases. The CDR3 runs to 16 residues. The junction had 9 bases not matched to a gene; V was cut back by 5 bases and J by 3 bases. Germline CDR1 is SEHNR and CDR2 is FQNEAQ (reference sequence).

V is TRBV9 and J is TRBJ1-1; 8 nucleotides align to TRBD1. The CDR3 totals 15 residues. V was pared by 3 bases and J by 4 bases, with 8 bases of the junction left unmatched. Germline assignment: CDR1 SGDLS and CDR2 YYNGEE. The CDR3 loop reads CASSDLDRVSTEAFF. The CDR3 bases are TGTGCCAGCAGCGATCTGGACAGGGTAAGCACTGAAGCTTTCTTT.

The chain is built from TRBV27 and TRBJ1-3; 8 nucleotides match TRBD1. In germline, CDR1 is MNHEY, CDR2 SMNVEV (reference sequence). CDR3 size: 16 residues. With 7 bases clipped from V and 0 bases from J, the junction kept 8 bases outside the gene matches. As DNA, the CDR3 is TGTGCCAGCATCCCGACAGGGGCAAGCTCTGGAAACACCATATATTTT. Translating it yields CASIPTGASSGNTIYF.

The chain uses TRBV10-2 and TRBJ1-1; D is ambiguous. V was clipped by 1 base and J by 1 base, with 10 bases between them. This CDR3 contains 15 residues. Germline assignment: CDR1 WSHSY and CDR2 SAAADI. CDR3 protein: CASSELWTKNTEAFF. The CDR3 DNA reads as TGCGCCAGCAGTGAGTTATGGACTAAGAACACTGAAGCTTTCTTT.